This T cell receptor beta chain was profiled in a study of T cells after yellow fever vaccination (dated by TCRdb to the late 2010s). Background on the whole study: The SMART-Seq v4 Ultra Low Input RNA kit was used to prepare libraries from fractions with low cell numbers. Bulk TCR alpha and beta repertoires were sequenced longitudinally to track T-cell clones before and after primary and booster YFV17D yellow fever vaccination. The cohort comprised two healthy male donors, one aged 18 to 29 and one aged 30 to 39 years. Blood was drawn at multiple timepoints before and after primary and secondary immunization, with bulk PBMC replicates and cell subsets isolated. Overall study outcomes, separate from this receptor: A small share of clonotypes occurred in both CD4 and CD8 compartments, likely arising from convergent recombination. The secondary T-cell response was found to be weaker but faster than the primary response, with a peak reached on day 5 rather than on day 15. Because only a couple of donors were included in the study, the extent to which the findings can be generalized is limited. After the booster, most clones that had expanded after primary vaccination were detected again (over 95% of CD4 and around 88% of CD8), suggesting broad maintenance of memory. Computational filtering was required because FACS-sorted repertoires could contain abundant contaminating clonotypes from the bulk population.

Concerning this clonotype itself: The antigen it binds to is not known. Base qualities are not provided; no much larger clone lies one nucleotide away.

CDR1 and CDR2 were assigned from the germline V gene as SGHVS and FQNEAQ. The CDR3, cysteine through phenylalanine, is 16 amino acids long. Only the CDR3 portion is preserved as DNA: 48 bases, with reading frame beginning at the first base. Cut back by 1 base and 0 bases, the V and J ends lie 11 bases apart. Taken with the paper, the label for treatment or condition translates to: live attenuated yellow fever vaccine strain. PBMCs were isolated from peripheral blood using a standard Ficoll-Paque protocol. Dynabeads CD4 and CD8 positive selection kits were used to isolate the CD4 and CD8 T-cell fractions. TriZol was used to extract RNA from bulk PBMCs, CD4 and CD8 fractions, and dextramer-positive and dextramer-negative fractions. Synthesis of TCR cDNA relied on 5'RACE template switching, a step that introduced a universal primer site along with unique molecular identifiers. cDNA synthesis was primed from both the TCR alpha and TCR beta constant segments. Library amplification used two PCR steps, and the second PCR step added sample barcodes and sequencing adapters. Libraries were sequenced on Illumina HiSeq 2500 (2x100 bp) or NovaSeq (2x150 bp). Per the source publication's procedure: Demultiplexing of reads and collapsing into UMI consensus sequences were performed with MIGEC, and V(D)J alignment was carried out with MiXCR. Clonotypes responding to the vaccine were identified with edgeR on replicate PBMC samples, with the criteria of FDR below 0.01 and a log2 fold change above 5 up to day 15. Bulk clonotypes were assigned CD4 or CD8 identity according to which sequenced CD4 or CD8 repertoire held them at higher abundance. TCRdb handled the public reads itself, with Q25 trimming in fastp and clone calling in MiXCR, and kept productive beta chains. Identical CDR3 proteins give one entry, which carries the most common genes and DNA. TCRdb's processing, not the authors' own work, is the source of the V and J calls. For this sample the table gives about 110,000 distinct CDR3 sequences, of which roughly 8.4% were detected only once. The ten largest clones add up to about 25% of the sample.

The clonotype comes from a young man who received the YFV17D yellow fever vaccine. The sample consisted of CD8+ T cells sorted from PBMCs, taken 45 days after the yellow fever booster vaccination. The sequence is built from TRBV7-8 and TRBJ2-3, with TRBD2 perhaps the D gene, on 6 matching bases. For the CDR3, the sequence is CASSLGDFPSTDTQYF. In nucleotides, the sequence is TGTGCCAGCAGCTTAGGGGACTTTCCTAGCACAGATACGCAGTATTTT.